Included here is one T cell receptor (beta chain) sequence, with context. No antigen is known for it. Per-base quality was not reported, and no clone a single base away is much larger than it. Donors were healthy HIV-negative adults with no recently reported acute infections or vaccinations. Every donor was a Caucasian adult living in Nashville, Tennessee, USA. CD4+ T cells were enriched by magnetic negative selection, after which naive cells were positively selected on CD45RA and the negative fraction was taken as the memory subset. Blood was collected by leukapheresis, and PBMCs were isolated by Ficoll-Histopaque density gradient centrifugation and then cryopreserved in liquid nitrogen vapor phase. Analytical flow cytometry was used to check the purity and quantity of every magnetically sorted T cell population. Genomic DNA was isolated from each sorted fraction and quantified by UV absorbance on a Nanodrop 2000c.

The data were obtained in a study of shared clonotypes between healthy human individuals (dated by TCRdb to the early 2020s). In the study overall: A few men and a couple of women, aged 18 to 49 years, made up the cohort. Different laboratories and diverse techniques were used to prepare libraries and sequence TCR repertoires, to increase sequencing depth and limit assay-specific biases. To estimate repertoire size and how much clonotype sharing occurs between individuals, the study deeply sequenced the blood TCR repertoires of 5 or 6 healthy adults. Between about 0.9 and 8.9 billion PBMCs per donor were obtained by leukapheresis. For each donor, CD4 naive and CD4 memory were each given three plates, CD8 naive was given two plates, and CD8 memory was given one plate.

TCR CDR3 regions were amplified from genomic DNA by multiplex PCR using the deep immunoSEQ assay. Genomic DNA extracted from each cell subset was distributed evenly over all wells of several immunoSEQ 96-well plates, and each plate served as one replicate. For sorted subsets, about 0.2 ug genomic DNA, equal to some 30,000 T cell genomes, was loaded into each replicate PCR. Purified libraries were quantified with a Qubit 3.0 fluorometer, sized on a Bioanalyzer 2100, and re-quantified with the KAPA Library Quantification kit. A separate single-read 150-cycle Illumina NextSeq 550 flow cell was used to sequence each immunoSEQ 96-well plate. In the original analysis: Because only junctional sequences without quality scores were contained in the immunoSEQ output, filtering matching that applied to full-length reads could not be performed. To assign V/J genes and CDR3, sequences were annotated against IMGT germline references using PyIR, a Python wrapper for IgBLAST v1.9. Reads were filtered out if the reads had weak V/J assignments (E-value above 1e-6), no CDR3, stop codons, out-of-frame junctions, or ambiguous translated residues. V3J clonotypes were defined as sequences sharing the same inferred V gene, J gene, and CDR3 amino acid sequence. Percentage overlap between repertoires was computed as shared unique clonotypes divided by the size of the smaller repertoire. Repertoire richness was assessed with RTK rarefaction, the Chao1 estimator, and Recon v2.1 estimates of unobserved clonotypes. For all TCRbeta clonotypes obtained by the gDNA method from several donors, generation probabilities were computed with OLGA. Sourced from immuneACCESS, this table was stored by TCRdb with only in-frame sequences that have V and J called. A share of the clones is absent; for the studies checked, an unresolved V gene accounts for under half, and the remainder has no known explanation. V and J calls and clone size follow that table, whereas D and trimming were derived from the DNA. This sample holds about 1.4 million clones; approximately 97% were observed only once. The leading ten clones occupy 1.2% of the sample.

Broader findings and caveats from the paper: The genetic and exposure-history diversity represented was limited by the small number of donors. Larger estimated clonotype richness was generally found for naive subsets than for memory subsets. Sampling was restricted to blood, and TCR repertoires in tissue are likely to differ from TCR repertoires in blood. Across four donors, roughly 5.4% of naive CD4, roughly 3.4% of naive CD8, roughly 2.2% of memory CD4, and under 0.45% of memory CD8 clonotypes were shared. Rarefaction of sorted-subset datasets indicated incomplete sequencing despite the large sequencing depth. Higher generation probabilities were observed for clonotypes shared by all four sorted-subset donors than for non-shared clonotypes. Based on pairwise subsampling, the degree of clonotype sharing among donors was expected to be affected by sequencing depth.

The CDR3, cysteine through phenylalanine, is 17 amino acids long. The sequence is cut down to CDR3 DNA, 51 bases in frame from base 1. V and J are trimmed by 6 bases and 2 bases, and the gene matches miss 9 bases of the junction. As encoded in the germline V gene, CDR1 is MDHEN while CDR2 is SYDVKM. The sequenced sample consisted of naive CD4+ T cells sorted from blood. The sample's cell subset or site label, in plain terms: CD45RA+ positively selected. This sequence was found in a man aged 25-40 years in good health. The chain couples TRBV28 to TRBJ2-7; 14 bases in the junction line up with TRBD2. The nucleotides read TGTGCCAGCAGACTTACCGGACTAGCGGGAGGTACCTACGAGCAGTACTTC. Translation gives CASRLTGLAGGTYEQYF.